The TCR beta chain described here comes from a study of PD-L1 blockade in urothelial cancer. CDR1 and CDR2 from the germline V gene are SGHTA and FQGNSA. Trimming at V came to 5 bases and at J to 1 base, leaving 7 bases not matched to a gene. CDR3 length equals 16 residues. Noted time point: pretreatment peripheral blood. Repertoires were generated with immunoSEQ multiplex PCR, while TCRdb's copy carries only in-frame clones and drops some. The repertoire has 35,000 to 50,000 clones, around 80% of them found once; the top ten carry 15% to 20%. The sequence was collected from a man aged 55 to 70 with urothelial cancer. The material sequenced was PBMCs, taken around atezolizumab (anti-PD-L1) treatment. The chain combines TRBV7-2 with TRBJ1-1; 10 bases line up with TRBD1. For the CDR3, the DNA is TGTGCCAGCAGCAAAGGGACAGGGGCCTCGAACACTGAAGCTTTCTTT. Amino acid sequence: CASSKGTGASNTEAFF. Based on the CDR3 plus reference TRBV7-2 and TRBJ1-1, the full variable domain is GAGVSQSPSNKVTEKGKDVELRCDPISGHTALYWYRQSLGQGLEFLIYFQGNSAPDKSGLPSDRFSAERTGGSVSTLTIQRTQQEDSAVYLCASSKGTGASNTEAFFGQGTRLTVV.